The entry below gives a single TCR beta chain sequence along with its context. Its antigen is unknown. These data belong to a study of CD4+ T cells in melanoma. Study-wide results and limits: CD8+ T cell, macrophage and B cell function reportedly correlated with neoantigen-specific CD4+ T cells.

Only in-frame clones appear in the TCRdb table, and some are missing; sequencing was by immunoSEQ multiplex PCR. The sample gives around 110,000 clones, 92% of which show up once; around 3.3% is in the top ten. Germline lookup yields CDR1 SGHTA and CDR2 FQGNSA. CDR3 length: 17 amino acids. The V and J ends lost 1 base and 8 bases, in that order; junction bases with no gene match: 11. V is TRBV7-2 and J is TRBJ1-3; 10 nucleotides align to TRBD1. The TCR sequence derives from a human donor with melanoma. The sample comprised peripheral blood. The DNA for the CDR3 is TGTGCCAGCAGCTTAGTTCCACCGGGACAGGGGTCGGACACCATATATTTT. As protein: CASSLVPPGQGSDTIYF.